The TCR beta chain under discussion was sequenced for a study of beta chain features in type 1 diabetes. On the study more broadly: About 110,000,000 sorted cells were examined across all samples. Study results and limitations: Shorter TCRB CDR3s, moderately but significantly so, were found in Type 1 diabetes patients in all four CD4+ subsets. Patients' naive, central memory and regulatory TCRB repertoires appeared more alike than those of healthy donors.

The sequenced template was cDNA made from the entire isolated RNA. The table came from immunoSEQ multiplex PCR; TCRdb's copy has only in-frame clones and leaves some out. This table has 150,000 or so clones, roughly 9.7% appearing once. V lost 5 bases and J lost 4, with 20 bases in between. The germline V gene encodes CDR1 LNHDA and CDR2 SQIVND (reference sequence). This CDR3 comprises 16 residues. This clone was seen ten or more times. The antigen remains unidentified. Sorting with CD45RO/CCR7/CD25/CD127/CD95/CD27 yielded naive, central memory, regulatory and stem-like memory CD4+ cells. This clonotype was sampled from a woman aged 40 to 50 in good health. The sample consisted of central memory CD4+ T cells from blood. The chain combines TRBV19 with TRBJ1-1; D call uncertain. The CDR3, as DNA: TGTGCCAGTAGTCCCTCAGGAGGGAACGGTCGCACTGAAGCTTTCTTT. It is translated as CASSPSGGNGRTEAFF. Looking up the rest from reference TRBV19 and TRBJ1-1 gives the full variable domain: DGGITQSPKYLFRKEGQNVTLSCEQNLNHDAMYWYRQDPGQGLRLIYYSQIVNDFQKGDIAEGYSVSREKKESFPLTVTSAQKNPTAFYLCASSPSGGNGRTEAFFGQGTRLTVV.